This is a list of T cell receptor beta chains from one sample in a study of shared clonotypes between healthy human individuals. Using immunoSEQ multiplex PCR, the repertoire was profiled, and TCRdb retains in-frame clones only, with some absent. This sample has 2 million to 2.5 million clones, with 85% to 95% found just once. Sequenced sample: naive CD4+ T cells from PBMCs. The receptors here all came from a man aged 18 to 29 in good health. Some clones in this sample may be carry-over from other donors' samples. Each CDR3 is given with its conserved first and last residue. The D gene is left open where the match is weak. Clone sizes are given selectively: once, few, many, or a class where the clone is expanded.

>TRBV5-1|NA|TRBD2|TRBJ2-1
CASSPDGLAGVLEQFF
TGCGCCAGCAGCCCTGACGGACTAGCGGGAGTATTGGAGCAGTTCTTC
>TRBV30|NA|TRBD2|TRBJ2-7
CAWSIISGGITYEQYF
TGTGCCTGGAGTATTATATCGGGAGGAATCACCTACGAGCAGTACTTC
>TRBV5-6|NA|NA|TRBJ2-3
CASSLDLLTDTQYF
TGTGCCAGCAGCTTGGATCTCCTCACAGATACGCAGTATTTT
>TRBV19|once|NA|TRBJ2-1
CASSIVVGSGGEQFF
TGTGCCAGTAGTATAGTTGTCGGGAGCGGTGGTGAGCAGTTCTTC
>TRBV4-1|NA|NA|TRBJ2-2
CASSQVGRGPPGELFF
TGCGCCAGCAGCCAAGTTGGGAGGGGGCCCCCCGGGGAGCTGTTTTTT
>TRBV19|NA|TRBD1|TRBJ1-2
CASSAGQGRVAGYTF
TGTGCCAGTAGTGCCGGACAGGGGCGCGTAGCTGGCTACACCTTC
>TRBV28|NA|NA|TRBJ2-1
CATDRAGGSSYNEQFF
TGTGCCACCGACAGGGCGGGCGGGAGCTCCTACAATGAGCAGTTCTTC
>TRBV2|once|TRBD2|TRBJ2-7
CASSRRTSGRSYEQYF
TGTGCCAGCAGTCGTCGGACTAGCGGGAGGAGCTACGAGCAGTACTTC
>TRBV5-1|NA|TRBD2|TRBJ2-3
CASSFTSGRPDTQYF
TGCGCCAGCAGCTTTACTAGCGGGAGGCCAGATACGCAGTATTTT
>TRBV5-1|NA|TRBD1|TRBJ2-3
CASSLEGQGTDTQYF
TGCGCCAGCAGCTTGGAGGGACAGGGCACAGATACGCAGTATTTT
>TRBV27|NA|TRBD1|TRBJ1-1
CASSLTQGQGDPLNTEAFF
TGTGCCAGCAGTCTTACTCAGGGACAGGGGGACCCTTTGAACACTGAAGCTTTCTTT
>TRBV25-1|NA|NA|TRBJ2-5
CATSVRFSEQYF
TGTGCCACGTCCGTTAGGTTTAGTGAGCAGTACTTC
>TRBV2|NA|TRBD2|TRBJ2-7
CASSRDYPRDEQYF
TGTGCCAGCAGTAGGGACTACCCCAGGGACGAGCAGTACTTC
>TRBV7-2|NA|TRBD2|TRBJ2-1
CASSAIAGGYNEQFF
TGTGCCAGCAGCGCGATAGCGGGAGGCTACAATGAGCAGTTCTTC
>TRBV7-3|once|TRBD2|TRBJ2-7
CASSLTWLAGREQYF
TGTGCCAGCAGCTTAACGTGGCTAGCGGGACGCGAGCAGTACTTC
>TRBV19|NA|NA|TRBJ2-5
CASSIWGETQYF
TGTGCCAGTAGTATTTGGGGGGAGACCCAGTACTTC
>TRBV4-2|NA|TRBD2|TRBJ2-1
CASQVPSGSGEQFF
TGTGCCAGCCAAGTGCCTAGCGGGAGTGGTGAGCAGTTCTTC
>TRBV27|NA|NA|TRBJ2-7
CASSNYEQYF
TGTGCCAGCAGCAACTACGAGCAGTACTTC
>TRBV6-1|once|NA|TRBJ1-2
CASSEGLQNYGYTF
TGTGCCAGCAGTGAAGGTTTGCAGAACTATGGCTACACCTTC
>TRBV7-2|NA|NA|TRBJ1-4
CASSSGSGATNEKLFF
TGTGCCAGCAGCTCCGGTTCGGGGGCAACTAATGAAAAACTGTTTTTT
>TRBV27|NA|TRBD1|TRBJ2-2
CASSARQGVTGELFF
TGTGCCAGCAGTGCCCGACAGGGGGTCACCGGGGAGCTGTTTTTT
>TRBV28|NA|TRBD1|TRBJ1-3
CASSLGDREADTIYF
TGTGCCAGCAGTTTGGGAGACAGGGAGGCCGACACCATATATTTT
>TRBV6-1|NA|TRBD2|TRBJ2-1
CASSEALRGPSGRAGMEFF
TGTGCCAGCAGTGAAGCGCTGAGGGGGCCTAGCGGGAGGGCCGGTATGGAGTTCTTC
>TRBV18|NA|NA|TRBJ1-4
CASSPTAGNEKLFF
TGTGCCAGCTCACCCACGGCAGGGAATGAAAAACTGTTTTTT
>TRBV5-5|NA|TRBD1|TRBJ2-5
CASSQSGTGGETQYF
TGTGCCAGCAGCCAATCCGGGACAGGGGGAGAGACCCAGTACTTC
>TRBV28|NA|TRBD1|TRBJ1-4
CASSLNRGDEKLFF
TGTGCCAGCAGTTTAAACAGGGGGGACGAAAAACTGTTTTTT
>TRBV6-1|NA|NA|TRBJ1-1
CASSLIQTEAFF
TGTGCCAGCAGCCTAATCCAGACTGAAGCTTTCTTT
>TRBV6-1|NA|NA|TRBJ2-7
CASSEDGRATYEQYF
TGTGCCAGCAGTGAAGATGGCAGGGCAACCTACGAGCAGTACTTC
>TRBV10-3|NA|TRBD1|TRBJ1-3
CAISAGDRLYQRSGNTIYF
TGTGCCATCAGCGCGGGGGACAGGCTCTATCAGCGCTCTGGAAACACCATATATTTT
>TRBV7-9|NA|TRBD1|TRBJ1-4
CASSFVTGDEKLFF
TGTGCCAGCAGCTTCGTGACAGGGGACGAAAAACTGTTTTTT
>TRBV18|NA|NA|TRBJ2-3
CASSPNQGDTQYF
TGTGCCAGCTCACCAAATCAGGGGGATACGCAGTATTTT
>TRBV2|once|TRBD1|TRBJ1-5
CASSNPGQYQPQHF
TGTGCCAGCAGTAACCCGGGACAGTATCAGCCCCAGCATTTT
>TRBV6-5|NA|TRBD2|TRBJ2-2
CASKLAGVGPGELFF
TGTGCCAGTAAACTAGCGGGAGTCGGGCCCGGGGAGCTGTTTTTT
>TRBV29-1|once|NA|TRBJ1-3
CSAKRQGNTIYF
TGCAGCGCCAAACGCCAGGGAAACACCATATATTTT
>TRBV18|NA|NA|TRBJ1-2
CASSPADPGNGYTF
TGTGCCAGCTCACCCGCTGACCCCGGCAATGGCTACACCTTC
>TRBV7-6|NA|TRBD2|TRBJ2-7
CASSHRLAGVLFGYEQYF
TGTGCCAGCAGCCACAGACTAGCGGGAGTCCTATTTGGCTACGAGCAGTACTTC
>TRBV21-1|NA|NA|TRBJ1-3
CASNPLVGRDRAF
TGTGCCAGCAATCCCTTAGTTGGAAGGGACAGGGCATTT
>TRBV19|NA|TRBD1|TRBJ2-5
CASTPSGTGQETQYF
TGTGCCAGTACCCCTTCCGGGACAGGGCAAGAGACCCAGTACTTC
>TRBV4-3|once|NA|TRBJ2-7
CASSQGGRTYEQYF
TGCGCCAGCAGCCAAGGAGGGCGTACCTACGAGCAGTACTTC
>TRBV9|NA|NA|TRBJ1-1
CASSEGGRLNTEAFF
TGTGCCAGCAGCGAGGGGGGCCGGCTGAACACTGAAGCTTTCTTT
>TRBV28|NA|NA|TRBJ1-5
CASPPAPGLNQPQHF
TGTGCCAGCCCCCCAGCCCCCGGGCTCAATCAGCCCCAGCATTTT
>TRBV10-2|NA|NA|TRBJ1-3
CASGGSLSGNTIYF
TGCGCCAGCGGCGGAAGTCTATCTGGAAACACCATATATTTT
>TRBV7-9|NA|TRBD2|TRBJ2-7
CASSLGGRQVVLRLYF
TGTGCCAGCAGCCTCGGGGGGAGGCAAGTGGTTCTTCGTCTGTACTTC
>TRBV7-9|once|NA|TRBJ1-2
CASSFYDGYTF
TGTGCCAGCAGCTTTTACGATGGCTACACCTTC
>TRBV12-2|NA|NA|TRBJ1-1
CAIVFRTEAFF
TGTGCAATCGTCTTTAGGACTGAAGCTTTCTTT
>TRBV9|NA|NA|TRBJ2-7
CASSVGEGASSYEQYF
TGTGCCAGCAGCGTAGGGGAAGGTGCCAGCTCCTACGAGCAGTACTTC
>TRBV2|once|TRBD1|TRBJ2-6
CASRQGSGANVLTF
TGTGCCAGCAGACAGGGGTCTGGGGCCAACGTCCTGACTTTC